This section outlines one T cell receptor (beta chain) sequence together with its context. Its antigen is currently unknown. The CDR3 consists of 13 residues. Trimming took 0 bases from V and 6 from J, leaving 9 bases between them. Germline V gives CDR1 MNHEY, CDR2 SVGAGI. The entry originates in a study of graft-versus-host responses after intestinal transplantation. Whole-study results and caveats: GvH clones occurred in recipient marrow; some first appeared in ileum or blood. When patients had graft-donor T cell macrochimerism, their allografts held high graft-versus-host to host-versus-graft clonal ratios. Declining HvG levels early post-transplant were linked to peak circulating GvH clone levels.

The assay was immunoSEQ multiplex PCR, and TCRdb's table has in-frame clones only and misses some. The data show 86,000 or so clones, with around 90% seen just once and under 6.5% held by the top ten. This clonotype originated in a human donor who received an intestinal transplant. The starting material was unstimulated CD8+ T cells sorted from spleen or lymph node cells, obtained before intestinal transplant. The chain uses TRBV6-5 and TRBJ2-7, with D unclear. The CDR3 loop is CASSYSGSLEQYF. CDR3 in DNA: TGTGCCAGCAGTTACTCGGGCTCGCTCGAGCAGTACTTC.